This T cell receptor beta chain comes out of a study of cytomegalovirus exposure and HLA in healthy donors. Study context: There were 90 million to 130 million unique TCR beta sequences, drawn from about 200 million T cells, in an earlier analysis.

Vbeta (60) and Jbeta (13) primers were used in the PCR. Original analysis: About 11 million shared chains were among the approximately 76 million unique TCR beta chains that a later analysis counted. Sequencing used immunoSEQ multiplex PCR; TCRdb keeps in-frame clones, though not all of them. The V and J calls and clone size were taken over from that table, and D and trimming were inferred from the DNA. This sample has about 120,000 clones, with about three quarters found just once. Trimming stripped 4 bases from V and 2 bases from J, with 12 bases between. The V gene's germline CDR1 is MGHRA and CDR2 YSYEKL. The CDR3 has 15 residues.

The receptor comes from a human donor in good health. Sequencing was done on a sample of PBMCs. The J gene is TRBJ1-5, the V gene TRBV4-1, with D possibly TRBD1 on 6 matching bases. Here the CDR3 reads CASSPVGAGNQPQHF. The DNA for the CDR3 is TGCGCCAGCAGCCCCGTGGGGGCGGGCAATCAGCCCCAGCATTTT.